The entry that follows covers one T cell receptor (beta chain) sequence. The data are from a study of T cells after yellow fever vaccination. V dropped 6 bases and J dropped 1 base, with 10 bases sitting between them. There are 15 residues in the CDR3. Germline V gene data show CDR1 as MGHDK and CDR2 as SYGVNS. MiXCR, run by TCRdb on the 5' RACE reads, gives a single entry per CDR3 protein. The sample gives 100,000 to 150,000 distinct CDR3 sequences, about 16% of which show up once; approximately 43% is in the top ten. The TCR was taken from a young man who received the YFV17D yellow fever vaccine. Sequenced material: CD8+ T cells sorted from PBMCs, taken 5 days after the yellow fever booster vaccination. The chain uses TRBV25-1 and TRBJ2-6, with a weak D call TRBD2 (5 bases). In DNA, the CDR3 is TGTGCCAGCAGAACGGGGAGATCTGGGGCCAACGTCCTGACTTTC. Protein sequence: CASRTGRSGANVLTF.